The 23 T cell receptor beta chains listed next were all sequenced from one sample in a study of blood T cells in healthy people across ages. Alongside a J-beta primer mix, a sample-barcoded 5' primer served in a second PCR lasting about 6 to 12 cycles. In TCRdb, the 5' RACE reads were re-called with MiXCR into one record per CDR3 protein. The sample carries about 690,000 distinct CDR3 sequences, roughly two fifths recorded once. The sample was blood. Source of these receptors: a man older than 75 in good health.

The chain employs TRBV5-6 and TRBJ2-3; a possible D gene is TRBD1 (6 bases). This CDR3 contains 14 residues. Germline V gene data show CDR1 as SGHDT and CDR2 as YYEEEE. V lost 4 bases to trimming and J lost 6 bases, with 15 bases between them. CDR3 region: CASSGGFGEDTQYF. The CDR3 DNA follows: TGTGCCAGCAGCGGGGGCTTTGGGGAGGATACGCAGTATTTT.

The chain combines TRBV15 with TRBJ2-5, with D perhaps matching TRBD1 (5 bases). Germline CDR1 reads LNHNV; CDR2 reads YYDKDF (reference sequence). V dropped 0 bases and J dropped 4 bases, with 9 bases sitting between them. The CDR3 spans 14 residues. CDR3 nucleotide sequence: TGTGCCACCAGCAGAGACAGGGCAGCAGAGACCCAGTACTTC. Residues: CATSRDRAAETQYF.

V gene TRBV10-1 combines with J gene TRBJ2-5; TRBD2 agrees at 8 bases. V lost 3 bases and J lost 0; bases outside the gene matches: 3. The CDR3 sequence is 15 residues long. CDR1 WNHNN and CDR2 SYGVQD come from the germline V gene (reference sequence). The DNA of the CDR3 is TGCGCCAGCAGTGATGGCGGGGGGCACCAAGAGACCCAGTACTTC. It is translated as CASSDGGGHQETQYF.

V is TRBV18 and J is TRBJ2-7, with 11 bases lining up with TRBD1. V dropped 0 bases and J dropped 3; count of bases not matched to a gene: 4. The CDR3 runs to 16 residues. Germline V lookup: CDR1 KGHSH, CDR2 LQKENI. CDR3 bases: TGTGCCAGCTCACCACCGGGGACAGGGGGTGGCTACGAGCAGTACTTC. Its translation: CASSPPGTGGGYEQYF.

This clonotype has only one observation. This chain uses TRBV10-3 with TRBJ1-1, with TRBD1 as a possible D gene (5 bases). This CDR3 region has 15 residues. CDR1 is ENHRY and CDR2 is SYGVKD in the germline V gene. The V and J ends lost 7 bases and 0 bases respectively, with 15 bases between them. The CDR3 DNA reads as TGTGCCATCAACCGGGGCCCGGCCGTGAACACTGAAGCTTTCTTT. Its translation is CAINRGPAVNTEAFF.

The V call is TRBV4-1, the J call TRBJ2-3; a possible D gene is TRBD2 (6 bases). Germline CDR1 reads MGHRA; CDR2 reads YSYEKL. The CDR3 has 15 amino acids. Trimming left V 4 bases short and J 0 bases short, with 11 bases between. Here the CDR3 reads CASSRQGLSTDTQYF. DNA for the CDR3: TGCGCCAGCAGCCGTCAGGGACTCAGCACAGATACGCAGTATTTT.

With regard to this clonotype: A much more abundant neighbour one base away suggests this may be a read error. The V and J genes are TRBV5-1 and TRBJ1-6; possibly TRBD1 for D (6 bases). The CDR3 runs to 14 residues. Germline V gene lookup returns CDR1 SGHRS and CDR2 YFSETQ. Trimming took off 2 bases at V and 10 bases at J, with 13 bases between the two ends. The CDR3 nucleotides are TGCGCCAGCAGCTTAGGGGGGAACAGGTCACCCCTCCACTTT. Translation: CASSLGGNRSPLHF.

The rearrangement joins TRBV6-5 to TRBJ1-2; a possible D gene is TRBD1 (5 bases). CDR1 is MNHEY and CDR2 is SVGAGI in the germline V gene. V was trimmed by 7 bases and J by 0 bases, leaving 15 bases between them. CDR3 size: 15 residues. CDR3 bases: TGTGCCAGCAAACTACGCAGGGAACCTAACTATGGCTACACCTTC. Protein: CASKLRREPNYGYTF.

The chain is built from TRBV20-1 and TRBJ1-3; unclear D gene. The length of the CDR3 is 14 residues. CDR1 and CDR2 (germline): DFQATT, SNEGSKA (reference sequence). V was shortened by 0 bases and J by 2 bases, with 8 bases between the two germline ends. As DNA, the CDR3 is TGCAGTGCTAGAGAGAGCGGGGCTGGAAACACCATATATTTT. Translating gives CSARESGAGNTIYF.

This clonotype was seen at least ten times. The rearrangement joins TRBV7-9 to TRBJ2-3, with TRBD2 matching 9 bases. Trimming removed 7 bases from V and 5 bases from J; junction bases left unmatched: 10. The CDR3 loop spans 15 amino acids. Germline V lookup: CDR1 SEHNR, CDR2 FQNEAQ (reference sequence). The CDR3 nucleotides are TGTGCCAGCACCCCAGCGGGAGGTTCTTTAGATACGCAGTATTTT. Amino acid sequence: CASTPAGGSLDTQYF.

The chain couples TRBV12-3 or TRBV12-4 to TRBJ2-3; 8 bases line up with TRBD1. This CDR3 comprises 16 residues. The trim removed 1 base at V and 5 bases at J, leaving 8 bases unmatched. As DNA, the CDR3 is TGTGCCAGCAGTTTAGGAACGGACAGGGTCATAGATACGCAGTATTTT. It translates to CASSLGTDRVIDTQYF.

This clonotype was recorded at least ten times. The chain couples TRBV29-1 to TRBJ2-1; 10 bases align to TRBD2. V dropped 7 bases and J dropped 7; count of bases not matched to a gene: 22. The CDR3 is 18 residues long. CDR1 and CDR2 from the germline V gene are SQVTM and ANQGSEA. In nucleotides, the CDR3 is TGCAGCGCTAGAACCGGAGCGGGAGGGCCAGGGAACGTGAATGAGCAGTTCTTC. It translates to CSARTGAGGPGNVNEQFF.

In this sample, this clonotype turned up a few times. This sequence joins TRBV5-5 and TRBJ2-3; D call uncertain. Germline CDR1 and CDR2: SGHKS and YYEKEE (reference sequence). The V end lost 3 bases, the J end lost 0 bases, and 11 bases lay between the germline ends. The CDR3 totals 15 residues. The CDR3 is CASSSQVLSTDTQYF. The DNA of the CDR3 is TGTGCCAGCAGCTCCCAGGTCCTTAGCACAGATACGCAGTATTTT.

This clonotype was detected a few times. V usage is TRBV4-1 and J usage is TRBJ1-2; possible D gene TRBD1, 5 bases. There are 16 residues in the CDR3. The germline gives CDR1 MGHRA, CDR2 YSYEKL. V lost 4 bases, J lost 3 bases, and 18 bases lay in between. The CDR3 spells CASSPYRGGGHYGYTF. The CDR3 bases are TGCGCCAGCAGCCCGTACCGTGGGGGAGGACACTATGGCTACACCTTC.

This clonotype was detected only a few times. This chain joins TRBV7-2 and TRBJ2-4; D is ambiguous. The DNA end lines up better with TRBJ2-7; the J call may be wrong. Germline CDR1 reads SGHTA; CDR2 reads FQGNSA. The CDR3 consists of 13 residues. The CDR3: CASSVVSTYEQYF. CDR3 nucleotide sequence: TGTGCCAGCAGCGTAGTTTCTACTTACGAGCAGTACTTC.

This chain connects TRBV6-2 or TRBV6-3 to TRBJ2-1, with 15 bases matching TRBD2. The length of the CDR3 is 21 residues. V was pared by 6 bases and J by 6 bases, with 21 bases of the junction left unmatched. Germline V gene lookup returns CDR1 MNHEY and CDR2 SVGEGT. The chain's CDR3 is CASRLVSPGTSGRQASNEQFF. The CDR3 coding sequence is TGTGCCAGCAGGCTAGTTTCCCCCGGGACTAGCGGGAGGCAAGCCTCCAATGAGCAGTTCTTC.

This clonotype has just a few counts. This chain links TRBV7-2 with TRBJ1-1; the D gene is possibly TRBD1 (5 bases). This CDR3 region has 17 residues. Trimming removed 1 base at V and 0 bases at J, with 15 bases between. Germline V CDR1 and CDR2: SGHTA, FQGNSA. The CDR3 region is CASSLDGAGHMNTEAFF. The CDR3 coding sequence is TGTGCCAGCAGCTTAGATGGGGCAGGCCACATGAACACTGAAGCTTTCTTT.

This chain's CDR3 is CASSVEGGGTGGLGELFF. The CDR3 DNA sequence: TGTGCCAGCAGCGTAGAAGGAGGGGGGACAGGGGGCCTCGGGGAGCTGTTTTTT. This chain joins TRBV9 and TRBJ2-2; 12 bases match TRBD1. Germline CDR1 reads SGDLS; CDR2 reads YYNGEE. The CDR3 runs 18 residues. Losses at the gene ends were 0 bases for V and 7 bases for J; bases not matched to a gene: 10.

This chain links TRBV7-2 with TRBJ1-3; unclear D gene. This CDR3 comprises 16 residues. The germline V gene has CDR1 SGHTA and CDR2 FQGNSA. Trimming cost V 5 bases and J 0 bases, with 14 bases left between them. CDR3 sequence: CASSPDGVSSGNTIYF. CDR3 coding DNA: TGTGCCAGCAGCCCCGACGGGGTATCCTCTGGAAACACCATATATTTT.

J is TRBJ1-6 and V is TRBV14; a possible D gene is TRBD1 (6 bases). The CDR3 contains 15 residues. Trimming took 3 bases from V and 7 from J, leaving 13 bases between them. Germline assignment: CDR1 SGHDN and CDR2 FVKESK. The CDR3 spells CASSQARGANSPLHF. CDR3 coding DNA: TGTGCCAGCAGCCAGGCCAGGGGCGCGAATTCACCCCTCCACTTT.

This clonotype has more than one count but fewer than ten. V is TRBV5-1 and J is TRBJ1-1, with D unclear. Trimming pared 0 bases from V and 0 bases from J, leaving 12 bases between. Per the germline V gene, CDR1 is SGHRS and CDR2 is YFSETQ. This CDR3 is 16 amino acids long. The CDR3 protein is CASSLDPSGLNTEAFF. CDR3 nucleotides: TGCGCCAGCAGCTTGGACCCGTCAGGTCTGAACACTGAAGCTTTCTTT.

This clonotype was seen only a few times. The chain couples TRBV7-2 to TRBJ1-6, with a possible D match to TRBD1 (5 bases). This CDR3 spans 16 amino acids. Germline V gene data show CDR1 as SGHTA and CDR2 as FQGNSA. Trimming removed 2 bases at V and 6 bases at J, with 14 bases between. In nucleotides, the CDR3 is TGTGCCAGCAGCTTAAGGGGACTCCCGGCTAATTCACCCCTCCACTTT. Translated: CASSLRGLPANSPLHF.

The chain recombines TRBV12-3 or TRBV12-4 with TRBJ1-4; 8 nucleotides agree with TRBD1. V shed 5 bases and J 8 bases; nucleotides not matched to a gene: 10. This CDR3 contains 15 residues. CDR3: CASSTWMTGAEKLFF. CDR3 coding DNA: TGTGCCAGCAGTACATGGATGACAGGGGCGGAAAAACTGTTTTTT.